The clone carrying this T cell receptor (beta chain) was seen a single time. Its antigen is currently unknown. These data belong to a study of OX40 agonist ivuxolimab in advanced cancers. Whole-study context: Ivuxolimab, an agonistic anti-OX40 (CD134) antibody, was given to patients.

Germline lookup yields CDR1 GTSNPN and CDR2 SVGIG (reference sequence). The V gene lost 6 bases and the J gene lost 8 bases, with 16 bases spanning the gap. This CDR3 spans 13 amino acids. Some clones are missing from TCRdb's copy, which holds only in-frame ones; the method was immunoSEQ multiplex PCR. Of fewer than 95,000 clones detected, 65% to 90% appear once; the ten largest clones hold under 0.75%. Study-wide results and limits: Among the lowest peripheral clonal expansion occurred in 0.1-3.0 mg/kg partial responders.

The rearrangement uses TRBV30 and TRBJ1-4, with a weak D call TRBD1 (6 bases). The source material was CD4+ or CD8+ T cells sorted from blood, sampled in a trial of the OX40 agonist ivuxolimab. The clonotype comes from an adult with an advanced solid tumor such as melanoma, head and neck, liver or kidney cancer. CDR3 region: CACPTAGAEKLFF. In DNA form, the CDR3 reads TGTGCCTGTCCTACAGCAGGGGCGGAAAAACTGTTTTTT.